This T cell receptor (beta chain) was obtained from a study of metastatic and nonmetastatic thyroid tumors. Regarding the study as a whole: It was reported that TCR beta diversity was significantly higher in malignant thyroid tumors than benign nodules, in blood and tumor.

Patients underwent thyroid surgery, and none had received any treatment before it. This CDR3 is built from 15 residues. V lost 3 bases, J lost 7 bases, and 16 bases lay in between. Per germline, CDR1 SGHVS and CDR2 FQNEAQ. About this clone itself: What it binds is not known. Likely a read error: the CDR3 ends without its conserved phenylalanine or tryptophan.

TCRdb redid the clone calls on the PCR reads using MiXCR. The repertoire holds about 27,000 clones, with roughly 26% as singletons. This clonotype was obtained from a female donor with papillary thyroid cancer or a benign thyroid nodule (not recorded which). Some clones in this sample may be carry-over from other donors' samples. Sequences were obtained from blood. V gene TRBV7-8 combines with J gene TRBJ1-5; D gene uncertain. The CDR3 DNA reads TGTGCCAGCAGCTTTGAGGTGCGGTCCAGCCAGCCCCAGCATCTT. Protein sequence: CASSFEVRSSQPQHL.